What follows is one T cell receptor (beta chain) and its context. Profiling relied on immunoSEQ multiplex PCR, and the TCRdb table lists in-frame clones only, not all of them. Found here are roughly 92,000 clones, about 89% of them singletons; the top ten hold about 8.5%. This sample is part of a study of OX40 agonist ivuxolimab in advanced cancers. The CDR3 is 13 residues long. The V gene lost 3 bases and the J gene lost 6 bases, with 10 bases spanning the gap. Germline loops: CDR1 SGHRS, CDR2 YFSETQ. This chain joins TRBV5-1 and TRBJ2-1, with a possible D match to TRBD1 (6 bases). The source of this sequence is an adult with an advanced solid tumor such as melanoma, head and neck, liver or kidney cancer. This material consisted of CD4+ or CD8+ T cells sorted from blood, taken in a trial of the OX40 agonist ivuxolimab. The CDR3 nucleotides read TGCGCCAGCAGCTACAGGGCCGGCAATGAGCAGTTCTTC. This gives the protein CASSYRAGNEQFF.